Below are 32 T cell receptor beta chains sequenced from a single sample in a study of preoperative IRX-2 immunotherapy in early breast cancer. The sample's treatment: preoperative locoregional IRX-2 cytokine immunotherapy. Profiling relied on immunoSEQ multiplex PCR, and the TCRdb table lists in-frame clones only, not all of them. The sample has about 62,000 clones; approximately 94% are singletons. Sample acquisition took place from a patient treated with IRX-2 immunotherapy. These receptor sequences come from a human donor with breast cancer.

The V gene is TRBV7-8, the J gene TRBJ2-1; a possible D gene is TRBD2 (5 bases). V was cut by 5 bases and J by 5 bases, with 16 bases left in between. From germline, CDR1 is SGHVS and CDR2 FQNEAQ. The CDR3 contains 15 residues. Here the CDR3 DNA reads TGTGCCAGCAGCCACCGCGAGAGGGCCGACAATGAGCAGTTCTTC. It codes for CASSHRERADNEQFF. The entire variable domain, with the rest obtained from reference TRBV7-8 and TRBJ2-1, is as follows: GAGVSQSPRYKVAKRGQDVALRCDPISGHVSLFWYQQALGQGPEFLTYFQNEAQLDKSGLPSDRFFAERPEGSVSTLKIQRTQQEDSAVYLCASSHRERADNEQFFGPGTRLTVL.

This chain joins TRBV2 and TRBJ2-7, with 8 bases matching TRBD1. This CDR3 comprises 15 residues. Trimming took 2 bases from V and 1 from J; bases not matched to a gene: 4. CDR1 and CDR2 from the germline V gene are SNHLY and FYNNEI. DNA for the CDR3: TGTGCCAGCAGTGAACCCTGGACAGGGTCCTACGAGCAGTACTTC. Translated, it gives CASSEPWTGSYEQYF.

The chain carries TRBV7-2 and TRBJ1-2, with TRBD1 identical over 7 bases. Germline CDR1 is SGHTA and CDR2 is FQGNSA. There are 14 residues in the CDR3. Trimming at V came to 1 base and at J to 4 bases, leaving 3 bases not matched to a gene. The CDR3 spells CASSLVGDSYGYTF. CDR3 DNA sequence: TGTGCCAGCAGCTTAGTTGGGGACAGCTATGGCTACACCTTC.

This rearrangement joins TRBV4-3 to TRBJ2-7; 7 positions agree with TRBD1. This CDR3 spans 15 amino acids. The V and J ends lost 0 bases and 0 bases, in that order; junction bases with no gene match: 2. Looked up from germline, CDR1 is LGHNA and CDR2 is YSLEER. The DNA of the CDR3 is TGCGCCAGCAGCCAAGATCACAGGGGCTCCTACGAGCAGTACTTC. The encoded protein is CASSQDHRGSYEQYF.

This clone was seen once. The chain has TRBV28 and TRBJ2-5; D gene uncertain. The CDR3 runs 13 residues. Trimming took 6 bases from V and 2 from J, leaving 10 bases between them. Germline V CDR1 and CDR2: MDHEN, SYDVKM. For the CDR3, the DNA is TGTGCCAGCAGCCTACAACCGCAAGAGACCCAGTACTTC. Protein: CASSLQPQETQYF.

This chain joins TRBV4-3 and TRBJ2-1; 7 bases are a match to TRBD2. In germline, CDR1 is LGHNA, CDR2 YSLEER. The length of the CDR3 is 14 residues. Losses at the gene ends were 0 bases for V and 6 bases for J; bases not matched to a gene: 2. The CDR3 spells CASSQDLAVNEQFF. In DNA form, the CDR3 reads TGCGCCAGCAGCCAAGATCTAGCGGTCAATGAGCAGTTCTTC.

The CDR3 region is CASSSQWGYTF. The CDR3 DNA sequence: TGTGCCAGCAGCTCCCAGTGGGGCTACACCTTC. The J gene is TRBJ1-2, the V gene TRBV6-5; no clear D. CDR1 and CDR2 from the germline V gene are MNHEY and SVGAGI. The CDR3 extends over 11 amino acids. With 6 bases removed from V and 8 bases from J, the gap between germline ends came to 10 bases.

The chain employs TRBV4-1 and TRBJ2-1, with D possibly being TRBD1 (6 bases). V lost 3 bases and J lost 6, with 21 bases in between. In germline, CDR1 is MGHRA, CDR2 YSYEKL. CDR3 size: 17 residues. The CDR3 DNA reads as TGCGCCAGCAGCCAGACCAGGGGTTTTAGAGCCTCCAATGAGCAGTTCTTC. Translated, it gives CASSQTRGFRASNEQFF.

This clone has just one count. The DNA for the CDR3 is TGTGCCAGCAGTTATGGGACCGAGAACAATGAGCAGTTCTTC. Amino acid sequence: CASSYGTENNEQFF. J is TRBJ2-1 and V is TRBV6-5; D might be TRBD1 or TRBD2, each matching 5 bases. The germline V and J ends were trimmed by 3 bases and 5 bases, with 11 bases remaining between them. The CDR3 is 14 amino acids. The germline V gene encodes CDR1 MNHEY and CDR2 SVGAGI.

The CDR3 protein is CASSLGGSDTSPLHF. CDR3 in DNA: TGTGCCAGCAGCTTAGGGGGTTCGGATACCTCACCCCTCCACTTT. The V gene is TRBV7-9, the J gene TRBJ1-6; D is unclear. This CDR3 contains 15 residues. The germline V gene encodes CDR1 SEHNR and CDR2 FQNEAQ (reference sequence). Trimming took off 1 base at V and 10 bases at J, with 14 bases between the two ends. Together with reference TRBV7-9 and TRBJ1-6, the CDR3 gives the full variable domain: DTGVSQNPRHKITKRGQNVTFRCDPISEHNRLYWYRQTLGQGPEFLTYFQNEAQLEKSRLLSDRFSAERPKGSFSTLEIQRTEQGDSAMYLCASSLGGSDTSPLHFGNGTRLTVT.

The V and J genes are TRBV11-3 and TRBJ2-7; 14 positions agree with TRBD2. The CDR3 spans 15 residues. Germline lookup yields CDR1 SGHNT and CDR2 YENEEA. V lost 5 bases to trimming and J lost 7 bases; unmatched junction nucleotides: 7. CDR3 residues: CASSRTSGGPLEQYF. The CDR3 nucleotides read TGTGCCAGCAGCCGGACTAGCGGGGGGCCATTGGAGCAGTACTTC. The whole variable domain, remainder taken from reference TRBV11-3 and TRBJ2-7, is EAGVVQSPRYKIIEKKQPVAFWCNPISGHNTLYWYLQNLGQGPELLIRYENEEAVDDSQLPKDRFSAERLKGVDSTLKIQPAELGDSAVYLCASSRTSGGPLEQYFGPGTRLTVT.

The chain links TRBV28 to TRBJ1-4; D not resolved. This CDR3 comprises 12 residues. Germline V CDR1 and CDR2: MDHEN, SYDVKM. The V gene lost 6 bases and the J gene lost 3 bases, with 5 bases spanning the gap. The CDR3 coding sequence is TGTGCCAGCAGAGGGTCTAATGAAAAACTGTTTTTT. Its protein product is CASRGSNEKLFF.

The CDR3 coding sequence is TGTGCCAGCAGCTTGGGGGGGCAAAGCAATGAGCAGTTCTTC. Protein: CASSLGGQSNEQFF. V and J are TRBV7-3 and TRBJ2-1; TRBD2 might be the D (7 bases). The germline V and J ends were trimmed by 3 bases and 6 bases, with 12 bases remaining between them. This CDR3 has 14 amino acids. CDR1 SGHTA and CDR2 FQGTGA come from the germline V gene.

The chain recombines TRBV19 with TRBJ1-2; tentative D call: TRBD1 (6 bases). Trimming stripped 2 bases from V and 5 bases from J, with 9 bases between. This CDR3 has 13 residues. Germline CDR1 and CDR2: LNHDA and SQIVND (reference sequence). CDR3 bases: TGTGCCAGTAGTATAAGGACAGCATATGGCTACACCTTC. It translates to CASSIRTAYGYTF.

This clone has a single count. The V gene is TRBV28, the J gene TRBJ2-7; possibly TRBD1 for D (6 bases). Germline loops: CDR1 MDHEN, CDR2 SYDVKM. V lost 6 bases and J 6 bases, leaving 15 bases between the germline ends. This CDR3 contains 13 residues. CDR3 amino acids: CASRHRAKGEQYF. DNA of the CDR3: TGTGCCAGCAGGCACAGGGCCAAAGGCGAGCAGTACTTC.

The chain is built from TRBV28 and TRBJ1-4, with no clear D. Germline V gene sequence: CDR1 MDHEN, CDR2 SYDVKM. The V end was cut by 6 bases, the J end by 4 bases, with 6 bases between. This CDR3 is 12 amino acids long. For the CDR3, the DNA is TGTGCCAGCAGGGGGATTAATGAAAAACTGTTTTTT. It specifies CASRGINEKLFF.

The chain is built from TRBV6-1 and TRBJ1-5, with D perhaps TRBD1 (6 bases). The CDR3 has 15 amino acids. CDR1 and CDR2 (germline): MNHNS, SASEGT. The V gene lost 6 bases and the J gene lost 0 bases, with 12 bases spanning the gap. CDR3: CASSLQGFSNQPQHF. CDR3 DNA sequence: TGTGCCAGCAGCCTACAGGGCTTTAGCAATCAGCCCCAGCATTTT.

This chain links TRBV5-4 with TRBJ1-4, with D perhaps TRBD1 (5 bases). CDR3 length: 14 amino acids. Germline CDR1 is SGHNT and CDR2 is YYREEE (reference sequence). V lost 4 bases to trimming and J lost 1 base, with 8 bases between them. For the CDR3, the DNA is TGTGCCAGCAGCACGAGGGGAACTAATGAAAAACTGTTTTTT. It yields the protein CASSTRGTNEKLFF. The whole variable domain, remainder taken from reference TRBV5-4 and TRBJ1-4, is ETGVTQSPTHLIKTRGQQVTLRCSSQSGHNTVSWYQQALGQGPQFIFQYYREEENGRGNFPPRFSGLQFPNYSSELNVNALELDDSALYLCASSTRGTNEKLFFGSGTQLSVL.

This chain's CDR3 is CASSASGGAWETQYF. CDR3 sequence (DNA): TGTGCCAGCAGCGCAAGCGGGGGGGCCTGGGAGACCCAGTACTTC. This chain uses TRBV7-2 with TRBJ2-5; 10 bases agree with TRBD2. The V gene's germline CDR1 is SGHTA and CDR2 FQGNSA. The CDR3 has 15 residues. The V gene end was trimmed by 5 bases and the J gene end by 5 bases; junction bases not matched to a gene: 8.

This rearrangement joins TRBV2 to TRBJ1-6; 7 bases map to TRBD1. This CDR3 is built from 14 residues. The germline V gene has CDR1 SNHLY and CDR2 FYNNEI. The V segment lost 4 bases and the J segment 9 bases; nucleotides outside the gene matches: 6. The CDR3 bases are TGTGCCAGCAGTGCGGACAGGTTTGGTTCACCCCTCCACTTT. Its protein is CASSADRFGSPLHF.

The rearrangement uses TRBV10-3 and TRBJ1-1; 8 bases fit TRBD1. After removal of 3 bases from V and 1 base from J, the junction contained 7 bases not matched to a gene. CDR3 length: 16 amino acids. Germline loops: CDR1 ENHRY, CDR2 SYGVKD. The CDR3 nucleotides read TGTGCCATCAGTGACCAACCTGGACAGGGGAACACTGAAGCTTTCTTT. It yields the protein CAISDQPGQGNTEAFF.

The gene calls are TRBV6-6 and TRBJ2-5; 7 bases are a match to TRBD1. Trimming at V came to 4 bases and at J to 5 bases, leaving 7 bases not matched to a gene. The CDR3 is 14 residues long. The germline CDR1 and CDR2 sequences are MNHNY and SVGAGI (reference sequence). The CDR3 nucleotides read TGTGCCAGCAGTTCCTACAGGGGTAGCGAGACCCAGTACTTC. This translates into CASSSYRGSETQYF.

CDR3 in DNA: TGCGCCAGCAGCCCCGGTTTAGGTGGCCCAGGGCTCTATGGCTACACCTTC. Translated: CASSPGLGGPGLYGYTF. The chain has TRBV5-1 and TRBJ1-2; weak D call: TRBD1 (5 bases). In germline, CDR1 is SGHRS, CDR2 YFSETQ. The CDR3 runs to 17 residues. V lost 4 bases and J 4 bases, leaving 23 bases between the germline ends.

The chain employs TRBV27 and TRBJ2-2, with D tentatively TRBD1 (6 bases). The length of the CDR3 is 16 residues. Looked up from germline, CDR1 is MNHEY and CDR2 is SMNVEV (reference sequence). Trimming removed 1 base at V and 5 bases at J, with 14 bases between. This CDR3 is CASSLFGWGQTGELFF. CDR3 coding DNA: TGTGCCAGCAGTTTATTCGGTTGGGGGCAAACCGGGGAGCTGTTTTTT.

The CDR3, as DNA: TGTGCCACCGGGGGGATCAATCAGCCCCAGCATTTT. It codes for CATGGINQPQHF. The chain recombines TRBV15 with TRBJ1-5; tentative D call: TRBD1 (5 bases). This CDR3 has 12 residues. Germline V gene sequence: CDR1 LNHNV, CDR2 YYDKDF (reference sequence). Trimming pared 8 bases from V and 3 bases from J, leaving 8 bases between.

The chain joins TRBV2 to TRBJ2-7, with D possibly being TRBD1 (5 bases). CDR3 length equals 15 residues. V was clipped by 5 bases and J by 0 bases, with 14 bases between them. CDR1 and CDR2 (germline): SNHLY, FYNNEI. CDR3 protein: CASSTDADSSYEQYF. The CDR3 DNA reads TGTGCCAGCAGTACGGATGCAGACAGCTCCTACGAGCAGTACTTC.

The CDR3 bases are TGCGCCAGCAGCTTGGGCGCTAGCGGGGTAAAAGCCAAAAACATTCAGTACTTC. Its protein product is CASSLGASGVKAKNIQYF. The V call is TRBV5-1, the J call TRBJ2-4, with 9 bases that match TRBD2. The V gene's germline CDR1 is SGHRS and CDR2 YFSETQ. V gave up 0 bases and J gave up 0 bases; unmatched junction bases: 7. The CDR3 runs 18 residues.

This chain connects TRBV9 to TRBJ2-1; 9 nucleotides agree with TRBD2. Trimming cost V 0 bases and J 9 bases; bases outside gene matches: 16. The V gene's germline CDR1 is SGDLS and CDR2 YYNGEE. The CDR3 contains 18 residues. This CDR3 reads CASSVVSGAGGPGIEQFF. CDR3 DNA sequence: TGTGCCAGCAGCGTAGTCAGTGGGGCGGGAGGGCCAGGAATTGAGCAGTTCTTC.

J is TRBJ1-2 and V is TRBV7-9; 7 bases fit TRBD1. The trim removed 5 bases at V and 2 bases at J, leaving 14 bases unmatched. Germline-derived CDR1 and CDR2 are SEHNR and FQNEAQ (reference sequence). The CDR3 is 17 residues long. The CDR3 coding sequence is TGTGCCAGCAGCCCAGGGGGGCCAGAGGGAGAGAACTATGGCTACACCTTC. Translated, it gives CASSPGGPEGENYGYTF.

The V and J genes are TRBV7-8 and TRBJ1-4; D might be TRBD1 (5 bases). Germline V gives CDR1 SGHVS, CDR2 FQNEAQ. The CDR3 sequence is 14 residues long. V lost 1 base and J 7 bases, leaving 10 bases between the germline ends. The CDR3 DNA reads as TGTGCCAGCAGCTTAGGGGGGTACAGTGAAAAACTGTTTTTT. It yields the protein CASSLGGYSEKLFF.

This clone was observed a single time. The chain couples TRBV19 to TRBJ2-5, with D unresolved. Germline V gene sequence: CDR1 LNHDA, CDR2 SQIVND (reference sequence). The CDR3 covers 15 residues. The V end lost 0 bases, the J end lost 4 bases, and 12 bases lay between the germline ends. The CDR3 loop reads CASSIDRGSGETQYF. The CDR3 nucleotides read TGTGCCAGTAGTATAGATCGTGGTTCGGGAGAGACCCAGTACTTC.

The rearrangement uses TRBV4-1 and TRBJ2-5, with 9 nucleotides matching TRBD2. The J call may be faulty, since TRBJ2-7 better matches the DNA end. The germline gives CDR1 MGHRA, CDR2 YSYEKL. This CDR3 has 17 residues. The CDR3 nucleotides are TGCGCCAGCAGCCAAGGGCTAGCGGGGCCCTCCTCCTACGAGCAGTACTTC. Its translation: CASSQGLAGPSSYEQYF.